This is a list of T cell receptor beta chains from one sample in a study of blood T cell repertoires in COVID-19. Repertoires were generated with immunoSEQ multiplex PCR, while TCRdb's copy carries only in-frame clones and drops some. The sample gives over 250,000 clones, 84% of which show up once; more than 1.1% is in the top ten. The material sequenced was peripheral blood. The receptors come from a human donor with COVID-19, enrolled during active disease. The donor label of this sample is uncertain. The CDR3 runs from the conserved cysteine through the conserved F or W. Fields, in order: CDR3 length, clone size, V gene, J gene, D gene, CDR3 protein, CDR3 DNA. A D gene is named only where the DNA matches it firmly. Rows may omit the clone size; those that give it use once, few, many or a size class.

>16|-|TRBV4-1|TRBJ2-7|TRBD2
CASSPYGTSGRFEQYF
TGCGCCAGCAGCCCGTACGGGACTAGCGGGAGGTTTGAGCAGTACTTC
>15|-|TRBV27|TRBJ1-4|-
CASSEQGTTNEKLFF
TGTGCCAGCAGTGAACAGGGCACAACTAATGAAAAACTGTTTTTT
>17|-|TRBV10-3|TRBJ2-2|TRBD2
CAITNRGSSGNTGELFF
TGTGCCATCACCAATCGGGGGTCTAGCGGGAACACCGGGGAGCTGTTTTTT
>14|-|TRBV28|TRBJ2-2|-
CATAGSLSTGELFF
TGTGCCACCGCCGGGTCTTTATCCACCGGGGAGCTGTTTTTT
>13|once|TRBV28|TRBJ1-1|TRBD1
CASYRGRNTEAFF
TGTGCCAGCTACAGGGGGCGCAACACTGAAGCTTTCTTT
>13|-|TRBV7-3|TRBJ1-1|-
CASSPMAGTEAFF
TGTGCCAGCAGCCCCATGGCGGGGACTGAAGCTTTCTTT
>16|once|TRBV7-2|TRBJ2-7|TRBD2
CASSLDGTSGSYEQYF
TGTGCCAGCAGCTTAGATGGCACTAGCGGCTCCTACGAGCAGTACTTC
>15|once|TRBV28|TRBJ1-2|TRBD1
CASSSWDRYNYGYTF
TGTGCCAGCAGTTCCTGGGACAGATATAACTATGGCTACACCTTC
>16|-|TRBV28|TRBJ2-1|-
CASRPALPSSYNEQFF
TGTGCCAGCAGACCCGCATTGCCGAGCTCCTACAATGAGCAGTTCTTC
>14|-|TRBV10-3|TRBJ2-1|-
CAISDSTGTPEQFF
TGTGCCATCAGTGACTCTACCGGGACTCCCGAGCAGTTCTTC
>12|-|TRBV28|TRBJ1-1|TRBD1
CASGQGGTEAFF
TGTGCCAGCGGACAGGGTGGCACTGAAGCTTTCTTT
>13|once|TRBV19|TRBJ2-5|TRBD1
CASSLTGAETQYF
TGTGCCAGTAGTTTGACAGGGGCCGAGACCCAGTACTTC
>18|-|TRBV27|TRBJ2-2|TRBD2
CASSFRMGLAVGTGELFF
TGTGCCAGCAGTTTTCGTATGGGACTAGCGGTAGGGACCGGGGAGCTGTTTTTT
>14|few|TRBV5-1|TRBJ2-2|-
CASSLALLTPELFF
TGCGCCAGCAGCTTGGCACTCTTGACACCCGAGCTGTTTTTT
>17|-|TRBV2|TRBJ2-5|TRBD2
CASMESRGGLRQETQYF
TGTGCCAGCATGGAGTCACGGGGGGGTCTACGCCAAGAGACCCAGTACTTC
>14|-|TRBV7-9|TRBJ1-4|-
CASSLERGNEKLFF
TGTGCCAGCAGCTTAGAACGGGGTAATGAAAAACTGTTTTTT
>14|-|TRBV3-1/TRBV3-2|TRBJ2-1|TRBD2
CASSPSGRASEQFF
TGTGCCAGCAGCCCTAGCGGGAGGGCCAGTGAGCAGTTCTTC
>14|-|TRBV3-1/TRBV3-2|TRBJ2-1|TRBD2
CASSRAGGPDEQFF
TGTGCCAGCAGCCGAGCGGGAGGGCCCGATGAGCAGTTCTTC
>14|-|TRBV7-2|TRBJ2-7|TRBD2
CASSLGPGGLEQYF
TGTGCCAGCAGCTTAGGGCCGGGAGGGCTGGAGCAGTACTTC
>15|-|TRBV28|TRBJ1-1|-
CASSTTDGMNTEAFF
TGTGCCAGCAGTACGACAGACGGTATGAACACTGAAGCTTTCTTT
>15|-|TRBV7-9|TRBJ2-3|-
CASSPLAGATDTQYF
TGTGCCAGCAGCCCCTTGGCAGGGGCCACAGATACGCAGTATTTT
>12|once|TRBV3-1/TRBV3-2|TRBJ2-2|-
CASSAVPGELFF
TGTGCCAGCAGCGCAGTACCCGGGGAGCTGTTTTTT
>13|-|TRBV6-1|TRBJ1-5|TRBD1
CASSDGQGQPQHF
TGTGCCAGCAGTGACGGACAGGGCCAGCCCCAGCATTTT
>16|-|TRBV4-2|TRBJ2-3|TRBD2
CASSQGTSGMADTQYF
TGTGCCAGCAGCCAAGGGACTAGCGGGATGGCAGATACGCAGTATTTT
>17|-|TRBV24-1|TRBJ2-2|TRBD2
CATSDPLAGGWTGELFF
TGTGCCACCAGTGATCCACTAGCGGGAGGGTGGACCGGGGAGCTGTTTTTT
>15|-|TRBV9|TRBJ2-7|-
CASSVGGDLSYEQYF
TGTGCCAGCAGCGTAGGGGGGGATCTCTCCTACGAGCAGTACTTC
>16|once|TRBV9|TRBJ2-7|TRBD2
CASSVGTSGGSYEQYF
TGTGCCAGCAGCGTAGGTACTAGCGGAGGGTCCTACGAGCAGTACTTC
>11|-|TRBV19|TRBJ1-2|-
CASSITGGYTF
TGTGCCAGTAGTATAACAGGCGGCTACACCTTC
>14|-|TRBV2|TRBJ1-2|TRBD1
CASSGRGLFYGYTF
TGTGCCAGCAGTGGGAGGGGGCTATTTTATGGCTACACCTTC
>16|-|TRBV4-3|TRBJ2-3|-
CASSQGRAGRTDTQYF
TGCGCCAGCAGCCAAGGCCGAGCGGGCAGGACGGATACGCAGTATTTT
>15|-|TRBV5-1|TRBJ2-3|-
CASSLEAGYTDTQYF
TGCGCCAGCAGCTTGGAGGCAGGCTACACAGATACGCAGTATTTT
>14|-|TRBV4-3|TRBJ1-2|-
CASSQEVRNYGYTF
TGCGCCAGCAGCCAAGAGGTACGGAACTATGGCTACACCTTC
>14|-|TRBV29-1|TRBJ1-4|-
CSVEGLGTNEKLFF
TGCAGCGTTGAAGGGCTCGGGACTAATGAAAAACTGTTTTTT
>11|few|TRBV20-1|TRBJ2-7|TRBD1
CSAGTAYEQYF
TGCAGTGCCGGGACAGCCTACGAGCAGTACTTC
>16|-|TRBV28|TRBJ2-1|-
CASSGPSGPSYNEQFF
TGTGCCAGCAGTGGGCCGAGCGGACCGAGCTACAATGAGCAGTTCTTC
>15|few|TRBV19|TRBJ2-2|TRBD2
CASSMGGRDTGELFF
TGTGCCAGTAGTATGGGAGGGCGGGACACCGGGGAGCTGTTTTTT
>15|once|TRBV5-4|TRBJ1-1|TRBD1
CASSWGQGGDTEAFF
TGTGCCAGCAGCTGGGGACAGGGAGGGGACACTGAAGCTTTCTTT
>13|-|TRBV30|TRBJ1-1|-
CAWKYSSNTEAFF
TGTGCCTGGAAGTACTCCTCGAACACTGAAGCTTTCTTT
>13|-|TRBV29-1|TRBJ2-1|TRBD2
CSVDLAGVGEQFF
TGCAGCGTTGACCTAGCGGGAGTCGGTGAGCAGTTCTTC
>13|once|TRBV5-5|TRBJ2-4|TRBD1
CASSLTQGDIQYF
TGTGCCAGCAGCTTGACCCAGGGGGACATTCAGTACTTC
>13|-|TRBV28|TRBJ1-2|TRBD1
CASSYGTGLGYTF
TGTGCCAGCAGCTATGGGACAGGGCTTGGCTACACCTTC
>18|-|TRBV6-6|TRBJ1-1|TRBD1
CASSREPGQGPMNTEAFF
TGTGCCAGCAGTCGAGAGCCGGGACAGGGGCCCATGAACACTGAAGCTTTCTTT
>15|once|TRBV5-1|TRBJ2-3|-
CASSPGPGNTDTQYF
TGCGCCAGCAGCCCGGGCCCGGGAAACACAGATACGCAGTATTTT
>18|-|TRBV10-3|TRBJ2-5|TRBD1
CAISDNQYTGGGLETQYF
TGTGCCATCAGTGACAACCAATACACAGGGGGCGGTTTAGAGACCCAGTACTTC
>14|-|TRBV6-1|TRBJ1-2|TRBD1
CASSEYGTAYGYTF
TGTGCCAGCAGTGAGTATGGGACAGCCTATGGCTACACCTTC
>17|-|TRBV28|TRBJ2-3|-
CASSLKGGLQGRDTQYF
TGTGCCAGCAGTTTAAAGGGTGGTTTACAGGGTCGGGATACGCAGTATTTT
>15|-|TRBV7-2|TRBJ1-4|TRBD1
CASSLTGGPNEKLFF
TGTGCCAGCAGCTTGACAGGGGGCCCCAATGAAAAACTGTTTTTT
>13|-|TRBV3-1/TRBV3-2|TRBJ2-7|TRBD2
CASSQGAGVEQYF
TGTGCCAGCAGCCAAGGGGCGGGGGTTGAGCAGTACTTC
>20|once|TRBV2|TRBJ2-3|TRBD2
CASSGYRTSGPGRSTDTQYF
TGTGCCAGCAGTGGCTACCGGACTAGCGGGCCGGGTCGGTCCACAGATACGCAGTATTTT
>14|-|TRBV6-5|TRBJ1-2|TRBD1
CASSYQQGIGGYTF
TGTGCCAGCAGTTACCAACAGGGGATAGGGGGCTACACCTTC
>15|-|TRBV5-5|TRBJ1-1|-
CASSFKTDSLQGAFF
TGTGCCAGCAGCTTCAAGACGGACTCCCTCCAGGGGGCTTTCTTT
>12|-|TRBV28|TRBJ2-7|TRBD2
CASQTSGYEQYF
TGTGCCAGCCAGACTAGCGGATACGAGCAGTACTTC